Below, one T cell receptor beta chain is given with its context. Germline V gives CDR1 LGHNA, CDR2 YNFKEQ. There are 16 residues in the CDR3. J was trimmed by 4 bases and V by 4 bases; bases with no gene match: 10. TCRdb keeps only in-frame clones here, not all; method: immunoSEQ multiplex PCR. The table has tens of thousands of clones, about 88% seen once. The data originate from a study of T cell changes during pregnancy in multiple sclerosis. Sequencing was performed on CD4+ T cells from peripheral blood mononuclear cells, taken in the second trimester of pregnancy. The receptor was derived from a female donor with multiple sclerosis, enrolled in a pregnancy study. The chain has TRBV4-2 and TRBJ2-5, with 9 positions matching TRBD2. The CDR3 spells CASSPLLAGRRETQYF. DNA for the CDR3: TGTGCCAGCAGCCCCTTGCTAGCGGGAAGGCGAGAGACCCAGTACTTC.